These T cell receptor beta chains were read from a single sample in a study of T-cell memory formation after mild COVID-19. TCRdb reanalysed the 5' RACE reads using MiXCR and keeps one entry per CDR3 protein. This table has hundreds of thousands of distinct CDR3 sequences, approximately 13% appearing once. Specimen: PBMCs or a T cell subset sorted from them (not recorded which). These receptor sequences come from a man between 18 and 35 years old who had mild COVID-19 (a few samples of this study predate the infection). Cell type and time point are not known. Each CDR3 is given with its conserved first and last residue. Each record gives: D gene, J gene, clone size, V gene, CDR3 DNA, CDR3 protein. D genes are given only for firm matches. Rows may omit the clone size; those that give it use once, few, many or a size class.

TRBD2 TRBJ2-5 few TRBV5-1 TGCGCCAGCAGCTCAACGGGGGGGCAGGAGAAGACCCAGTACTTC CASSSTGGQEKTQYF
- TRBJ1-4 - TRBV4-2 TGTGCCAGCAGCCAAGATGCCAGGGGATTTAATGAAAAACTGTTTTTT CASSQDARGFNEKLFF
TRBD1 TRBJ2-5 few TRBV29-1 TGCAGCTACCAGCGGGACAGGGACCAAGAGACCCAGTACTTC CSYQRDRDQETQYF
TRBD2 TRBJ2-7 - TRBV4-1 TGCGCCAGCAGCCCACTAGCGGGGGACGAGCAGTACTTC CASSPLAGDEQYF
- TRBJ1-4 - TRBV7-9 TGTGCCAGCAGCCGGACTGACGAGAAGAAAGAACTGTTTTTT CASSRTDEKKELFF
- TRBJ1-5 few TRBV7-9 TGTGCCAGCAGCTTAGGCGGGGGAGAGCAGCCCCAGCATTTT CASSLGGGEQPQHF
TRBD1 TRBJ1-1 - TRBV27 TGTGCCAGCAGTTCTCGGACAGGGAGGAACACTGAAGCTTTCTTT CASSSRTGRNTEAFF
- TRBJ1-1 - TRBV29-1 TGCAGCGCCAGGGAGGGACGGATGAACACTGAAGCTTTCTTT CSAREGRMNTEAFF
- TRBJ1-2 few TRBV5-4 TGTGCCAGCAGCCACCGTCTGGGGGAGGATGGCTACACCTTC CASSHRLGEDGYTF
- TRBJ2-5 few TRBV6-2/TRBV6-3 TGTGCCAGCAGTTGGACCCGGGAGACCCAGTACTTC CASSWTRETQYF
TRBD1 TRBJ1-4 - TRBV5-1 TGCGCCAGCAGCCAGAAAGACGGACAGGGTTTTGAAAAACTGTTTTTT CASSQKDGQGFEKLFF
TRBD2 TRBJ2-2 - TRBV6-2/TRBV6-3 TGTGCCAGCCGACTAGCGGGGGGACAGGGGGAGCTGTTTTTT CASRLAGGQGELFF
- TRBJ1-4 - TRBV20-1 TGCAGTGCTAGAGAAGTGACTAATGAAAAACTGTTTTTT CSAREVTNEKLFF
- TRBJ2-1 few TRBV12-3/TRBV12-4 TGTGCCAGCAGTTTTTATCCGTACAATGAGCAGTTCTTC CASSFYPYNEQFF
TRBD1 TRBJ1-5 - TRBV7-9 TGTGCCAGCAGTCGGACAGGGGGCAACAATCAGCCCCAGCATTTT CASSRTGGNNQPQHF
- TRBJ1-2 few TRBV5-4 TGTGCCAGCAGCCCCGCGGCGCTAAACTATGGCTACACCTTC CASSPAALNYGYTF
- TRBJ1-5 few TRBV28 TGTGCCAGCAGTTTCCGCAGGATCGGTCAGCCCCAGCATTTT CASSFRRIGQPQHF
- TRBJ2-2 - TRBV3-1 TGTGCCAGCAGCCAAGGTGGTATCTGGGAGCTGTTTTTT CASSQGGIWELFF
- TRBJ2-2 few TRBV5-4 TGTGCCAGCAGCGACGGTAACCAGGGGAACACCGGGGAGCTGTTTTTT CASSDGNQGNTGELFF
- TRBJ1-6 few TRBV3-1 TGTGCCAGCAGCCAAGAGCCTAGATTTAATTCACCCCTCCACTTT CASSQEPRFNSPLHF
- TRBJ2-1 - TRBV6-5 TGTGCCAGCAGTTACGAATGGGGTTATGAGCAGTTCTTC CASSYEWGYEQFF
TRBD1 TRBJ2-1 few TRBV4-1 TGCGCCAGCAGCCAAAGACAGGGGGTTTATGAGCAGTTCTTC CASSQRQGVYEQFF
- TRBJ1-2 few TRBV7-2 TGTGCCAGCAGCTCCAGTGGGTTACGGAGCTTC CASSSSGLRSF
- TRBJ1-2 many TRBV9 TGTGCCAGCAGCGTAGTGCTTAACTATGGCTACACCTTC CASSVVLNYGYTF
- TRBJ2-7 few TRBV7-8 TGTGCCAGCAGCTTCTGGGGGGTCGGGACCATCTACGAGCAGTACTTC CASSFWGVGTIYEQYF
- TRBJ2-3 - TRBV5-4 TGTGCCAGCAGCTTGGCCATGAGGTGGGGAGATACGCAGTATTTT CASSLAMRWGDTQYF
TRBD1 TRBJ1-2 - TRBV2 TGTGCCATTTCTTTGGTTGGACAGGGTTTTTCTTTGGATGGCTACACCTTC CAISLVGQGFSLDGYTF
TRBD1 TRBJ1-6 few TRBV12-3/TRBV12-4 TGTGCCAGCAGTAGCCCAGGGGGCGCCCCTGCGGGTTCACCCCTCCACTTT CASSSPGGAPAGSPLHF
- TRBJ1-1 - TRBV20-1 TGCAGTGCTTCCCGTTCTTTCGGAACTGAAGCTTTCTTT CSASRSFGTEAFF
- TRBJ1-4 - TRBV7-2 TGTGCCAGCAGCCAGGGACGGGAGAATGAAAAACTGTTTTTT CASSQGRENEKLFF
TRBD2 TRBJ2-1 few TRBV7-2 TGTGCCAGCAGCAAAATCGGGGGGTACAATGAGCAGTTCTTC CASSKIGGYNEQFF
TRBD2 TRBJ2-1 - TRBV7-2 TGTGCCAGCAGCTTAGCCTCCACTAGCGGCGTCTCCTACAATGAGCAGTTCTTC CASSLASTSGVSYNEQFF
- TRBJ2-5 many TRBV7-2 TGTGCCAGCAGCTTAGGAGGGGCAGTGTCGTCCCAGGGGACCCAGTACTTC CASSLGGAVSSQGTQYF
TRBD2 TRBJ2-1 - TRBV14 TGTGCCAGCAGCCGGTTCGGGGGGGCCAATGAGCAGTTCTTC CASSRFGGANEQFF
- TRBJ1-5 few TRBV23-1 TGCGCCAGCATGGTTTCCGAAGCTTCAAATCAGCCCCAGCATTTT CASMVSEASNQPQHF
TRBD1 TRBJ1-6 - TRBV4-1 TGCGCCAGCAGCCAAGAAAAGGGGACAGGGGTTTCACCCCTCCACTTT CASSQEKGTGVSPLHF
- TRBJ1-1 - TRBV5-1 TGCGCCAGCAGCTTGGTACGTGGGGGGCGCGGAGACACTGAAGCTTTCTTT CASSLVRGGRGDTEAFF
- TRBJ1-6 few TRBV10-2 TGCGCCAGCAGCACACCTCCCCACGGGGATAATTCACCCCTCCACTTT CASSTPPHGDNSPLHF
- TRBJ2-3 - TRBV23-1 TGCGCCAGCAGTCAATCTGGGGGGGGCGCCGGAGGTGGCTACACAGATACGCAGTATTTT CASSQSGGGAGGGYTDTQYF
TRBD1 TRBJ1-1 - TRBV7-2 TGTGCCAGCAGCTTATGGGGCAACAGGGGGACGGAAGCTTTCTTT CASSLWGNRGTEAFF
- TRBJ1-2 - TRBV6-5 TGTGCCAGCAGTTACTCGGGGGGCCTGAACTATGGCTACACCTTC CASSYSGGLNYGYTF
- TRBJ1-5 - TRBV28 TGTGCCAGCAGTTTGGTCAGCCTTAACCAGCCCCAGCATTTT CASSLVSLNQPQHF
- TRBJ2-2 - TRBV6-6 TGTGCCAGCAGTTGGCCAGGGGACACCGGGGAGCTGTTTTTT CASSWPGDTGELFF
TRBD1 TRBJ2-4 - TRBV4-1 TGCGCCAGCAGCCAAGATCAGGGGGAAGACATTCAGTACTTC CASSQDQGEDIQYF
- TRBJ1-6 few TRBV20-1 TGCAGTGCTAGACTGGGCCACAATAATTCACCCCTCCACTTT CSARLGHNNSPLHF
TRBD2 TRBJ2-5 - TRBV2 TGTGCCAGCAGAGCTAGCGGGGGAGGAGAGACCCAGTACTTC CASRASGGGETQYF
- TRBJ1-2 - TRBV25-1 TGTGCCAGCAGTGGCCCGTTAGGGGGGCCCAGCTATGGCTACACCTTC CASSGPLGGPSYGYTF
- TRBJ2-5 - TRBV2 TGTGCCAGCAGTGATTTAACCGTAATGGAGACCCAGTACTTC CASSDLTVMETQYF
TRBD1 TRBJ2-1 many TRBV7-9 TGTGCCAGCAGGCCAGGGGGCAATGAGCAGTTCTTC CASRPGGNEQFF
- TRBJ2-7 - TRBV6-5 TGTGCCAGCAGAAAGGGAACCTACGAGCAGTACTTC CASRKGTYEQYF
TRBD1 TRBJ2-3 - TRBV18 TGTGCCAGCTCACCATTCACAGGGGGCACAGATACGCAGTATTTT CASSPFTGGTDTQYF
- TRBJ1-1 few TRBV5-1 TGCGCCAGCAGCCTAAACGGGGCGTTGGGGTCTGAAGCTTTCTTT CASSLNGALGSEAFF
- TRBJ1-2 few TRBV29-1 TGCAGCGTTCCTGGGGGCTACACCTTC CSVPGGYTF
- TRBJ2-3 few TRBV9 TGTGCCAGCAGCGCGAATGGGGGACATAACACAGATACGCAGTATTTT CASSANGGHNTDTQYF
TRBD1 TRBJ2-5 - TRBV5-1 TGCGCCAGCAGCGTGGGACAGGGCAGTAAAGAGACCCAGTACTTC CASSVGQGSKETQYF
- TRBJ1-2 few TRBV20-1 TGCAGTGCTAGGGACTTTCATGAAGGCTACTATGGCTACACCTTC CSARDFHEGYYGYTF
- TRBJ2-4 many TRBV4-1 TGCGCCAGCAGCCAAGGGTCGGCTAGCGTCGCCAAAAACATTCAGTACTTC CASSQGSASVAKNIQYF